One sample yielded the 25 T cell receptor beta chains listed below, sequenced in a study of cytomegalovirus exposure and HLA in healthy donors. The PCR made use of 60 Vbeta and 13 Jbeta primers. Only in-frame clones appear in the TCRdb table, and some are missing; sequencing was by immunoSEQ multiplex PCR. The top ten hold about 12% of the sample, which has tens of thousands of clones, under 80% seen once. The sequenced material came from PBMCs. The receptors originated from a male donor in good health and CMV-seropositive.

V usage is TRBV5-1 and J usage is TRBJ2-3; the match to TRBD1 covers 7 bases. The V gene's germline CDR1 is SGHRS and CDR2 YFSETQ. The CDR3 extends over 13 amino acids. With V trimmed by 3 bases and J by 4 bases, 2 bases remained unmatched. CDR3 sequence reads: CASSWGQPDTQYF. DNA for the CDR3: TGCGCCAGCAGCTGGGGACAGCCAGATACGCAGTATTTT.

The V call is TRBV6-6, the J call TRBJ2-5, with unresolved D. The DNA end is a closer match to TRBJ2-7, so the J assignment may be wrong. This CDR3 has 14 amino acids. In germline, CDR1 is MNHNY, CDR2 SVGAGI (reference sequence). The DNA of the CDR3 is TGTGCCAGCAGTTACGGCCAGGCCTCCTACGAGCAGTACTTC. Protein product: CASSYGQASYEQYF.

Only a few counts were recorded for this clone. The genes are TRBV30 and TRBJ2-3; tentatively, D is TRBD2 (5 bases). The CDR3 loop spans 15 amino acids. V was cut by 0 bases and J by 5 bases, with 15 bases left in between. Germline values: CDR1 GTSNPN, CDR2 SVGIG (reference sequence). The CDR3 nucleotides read TGTGCCTGGAGTGTATCTCCGGGGTTGGTAGATACGCAGTATTTT. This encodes CAWSVSPGLVDTQYF.

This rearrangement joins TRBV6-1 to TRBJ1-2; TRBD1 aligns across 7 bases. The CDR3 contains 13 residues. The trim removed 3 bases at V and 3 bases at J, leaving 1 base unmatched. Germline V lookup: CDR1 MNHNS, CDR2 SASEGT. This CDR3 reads CASSEGQYYGYTF. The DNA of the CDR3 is TGTGCCAGCAGTGAGGGACAGTACTATGGCTACACCTTC.

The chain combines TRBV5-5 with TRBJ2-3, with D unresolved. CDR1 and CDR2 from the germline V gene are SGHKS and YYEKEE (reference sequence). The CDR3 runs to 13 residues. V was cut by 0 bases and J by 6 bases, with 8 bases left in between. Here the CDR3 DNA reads TGTGCCAGCAGCTTGGCCCACCGGGATACGCAGTATTTT. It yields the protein CASSLAHRDTQYF.

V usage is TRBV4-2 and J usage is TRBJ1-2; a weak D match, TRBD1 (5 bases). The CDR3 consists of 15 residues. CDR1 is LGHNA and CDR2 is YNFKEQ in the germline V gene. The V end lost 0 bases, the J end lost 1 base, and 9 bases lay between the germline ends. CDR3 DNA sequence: TGTGCCAGCAGCCAAGATACAGGAAATAACTATGGCTACACCTTC. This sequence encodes CASSQDTGNNYGYTF.

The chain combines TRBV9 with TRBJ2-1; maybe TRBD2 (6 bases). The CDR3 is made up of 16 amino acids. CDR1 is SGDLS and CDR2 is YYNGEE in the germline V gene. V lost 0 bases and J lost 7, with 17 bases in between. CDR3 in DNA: TGTGCCAGCAGCGTAGCTCCGGGAGAGGTCGGTAATGAGCAGTTCTTC. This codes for CASSVAPGEVGNEQFF.

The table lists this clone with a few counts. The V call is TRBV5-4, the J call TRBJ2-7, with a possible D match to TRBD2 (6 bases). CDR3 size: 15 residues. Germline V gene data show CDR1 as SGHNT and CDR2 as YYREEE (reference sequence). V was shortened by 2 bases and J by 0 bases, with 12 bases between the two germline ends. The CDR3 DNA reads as TGTGCCAGCAGCTTACTCGGGGGAAGCTCCTACGAGCAGTACTTC. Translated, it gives CASSLLGGSSYEQYF. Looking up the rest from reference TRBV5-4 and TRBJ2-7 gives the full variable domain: ETGVTQSPTHLIKTRGQQVTLRCSSQSGHNTVSWYQQALGQGPQFIFQYYREEENGRGNFPPRFSGLQFPNYSSELNVNALELDDSALYLCASSLLGGSSYEQYFGPGTRLTVT.

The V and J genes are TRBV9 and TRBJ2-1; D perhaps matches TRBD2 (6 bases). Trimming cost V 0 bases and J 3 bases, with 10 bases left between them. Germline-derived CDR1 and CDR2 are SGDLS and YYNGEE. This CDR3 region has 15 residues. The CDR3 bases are TGTGCCAGCAGCGTAGACCTAGCGATCTACAATGAGCAGTTCTTC. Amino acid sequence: CASSVDLAIYNEQFF.

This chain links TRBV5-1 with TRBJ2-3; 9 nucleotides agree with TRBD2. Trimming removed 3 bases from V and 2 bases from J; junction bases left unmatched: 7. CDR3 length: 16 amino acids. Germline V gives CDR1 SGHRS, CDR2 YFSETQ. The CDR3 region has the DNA TGCGCCAGCAGCTCAATGAGCGGGGGGATCACAGATACGCAGTATTTT. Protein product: CASSSMSGGITDTQYF.

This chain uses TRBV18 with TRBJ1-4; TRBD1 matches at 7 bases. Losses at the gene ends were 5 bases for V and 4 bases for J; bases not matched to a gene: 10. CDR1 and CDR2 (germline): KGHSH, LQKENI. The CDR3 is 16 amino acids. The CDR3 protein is CASSGGQAEFNEKLFF. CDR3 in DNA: TGTGCCAGCTCAGGAGGACAGGCAGAATTTAATGAAAAACTGTTTTTT. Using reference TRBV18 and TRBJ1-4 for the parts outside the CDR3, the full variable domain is NAGVMQNPRHLVRRRGQEARLRCSPMKGHSHVYWYRQLPEEGLKFMVYLQKENIIDESGMPKERFSAEFPKEGPSILRIQQVVRGDSAAYFCASSGGQAEFNEKLFFGSGTQLSVL.

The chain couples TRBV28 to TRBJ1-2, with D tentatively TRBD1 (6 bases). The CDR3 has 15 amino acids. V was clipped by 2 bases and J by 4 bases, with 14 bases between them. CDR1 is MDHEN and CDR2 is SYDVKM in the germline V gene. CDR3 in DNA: TGTGCCAGCAGTTTACCTAACAGGGAGGGCTATGGCTACACCTTC. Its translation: CASSLPNREGYGYTF.

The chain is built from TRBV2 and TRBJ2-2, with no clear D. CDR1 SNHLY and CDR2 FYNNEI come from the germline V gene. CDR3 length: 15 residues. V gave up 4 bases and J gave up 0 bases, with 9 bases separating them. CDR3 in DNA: TGTGCCAGCAGTGTAGGCGAGGCGAACACCGGGGAGCTGTTTTTT. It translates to CASSVGEANTGELFF.

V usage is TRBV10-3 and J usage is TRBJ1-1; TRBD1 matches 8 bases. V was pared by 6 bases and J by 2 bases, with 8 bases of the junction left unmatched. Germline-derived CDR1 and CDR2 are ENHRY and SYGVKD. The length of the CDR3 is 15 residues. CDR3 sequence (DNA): TGTGCCATCAGCAAAGCCGGGACAGGCAACACTGAAGCTTTCTTT. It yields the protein CAISKAGTGNTEAFF.

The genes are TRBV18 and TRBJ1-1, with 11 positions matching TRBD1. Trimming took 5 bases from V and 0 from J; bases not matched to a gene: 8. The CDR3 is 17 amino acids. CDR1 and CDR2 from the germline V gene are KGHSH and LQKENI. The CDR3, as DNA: TGTGCCAGCTCAACTAGGACAGGGGGCAACATGAACACTGAAGCTTTCTTT. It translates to CASSTRTGGNMNTEAFF.

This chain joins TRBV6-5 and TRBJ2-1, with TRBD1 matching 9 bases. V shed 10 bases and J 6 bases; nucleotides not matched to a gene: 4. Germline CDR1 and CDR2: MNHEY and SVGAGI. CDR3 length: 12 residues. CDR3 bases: TGTGCCATCGGGACAGGGTTCAATGAGCAGTTCTTC. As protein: CAIGTGFNEQFF.

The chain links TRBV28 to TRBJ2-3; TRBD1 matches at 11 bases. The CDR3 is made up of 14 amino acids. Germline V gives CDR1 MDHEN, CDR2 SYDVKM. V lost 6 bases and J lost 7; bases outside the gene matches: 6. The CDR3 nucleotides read TGTGCCAGCAGCACCGGACAGGGGGCTTATACGCAGTATTTT. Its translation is CASSTGQGAYTQYF.

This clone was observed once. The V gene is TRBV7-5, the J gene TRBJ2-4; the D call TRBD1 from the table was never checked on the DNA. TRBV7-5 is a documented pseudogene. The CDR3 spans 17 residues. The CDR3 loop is CVRSLWPVTGGINIQYF. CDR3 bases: TGTGTCAGAAGCTTATGGCCAGTGACAGGGGGGATAAACATTCAGTACTTC.

The CDR3 protein is CASSRTQGGISNQPQHF. The CDR3 bases are TGTGCCAGCAGCCGAACACAGGGGGGAATTAGCAATCAGCCCCAGCATTTT. The rearrangement joins TRBV5-6 to TRBJ1-5; 8 nucleotides agree with TRBD1. CDR3 length: 17 amino acids. With V trimmed by 4 bases and J by 0 bases, 9 bases remained unmatched. Germline assignment: CDR1 SGHDT and CDR2 YYEEEE.

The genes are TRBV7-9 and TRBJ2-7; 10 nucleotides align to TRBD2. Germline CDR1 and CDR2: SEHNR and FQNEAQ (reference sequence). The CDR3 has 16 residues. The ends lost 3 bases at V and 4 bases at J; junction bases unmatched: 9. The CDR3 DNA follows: TGTGCCAGCAGCTTCTCCTCCGGACTAGCGGTGTACGAGCAGTACTTC. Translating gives CASSFSSGLAVYEQYF.

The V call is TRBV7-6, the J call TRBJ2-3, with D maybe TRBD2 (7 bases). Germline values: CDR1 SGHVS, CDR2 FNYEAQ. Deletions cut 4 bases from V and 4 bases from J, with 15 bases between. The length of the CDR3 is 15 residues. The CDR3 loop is CASSSVGGEADTQYF. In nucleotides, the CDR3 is TGTGCCAGCAGCTCGGTAGGGGGGGAAGCAGATACGCAGTATTTT.

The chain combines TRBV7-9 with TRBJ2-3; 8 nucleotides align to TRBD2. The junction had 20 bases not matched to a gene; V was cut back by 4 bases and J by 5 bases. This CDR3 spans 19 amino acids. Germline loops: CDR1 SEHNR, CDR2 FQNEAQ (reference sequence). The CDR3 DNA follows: TGTGCCAGCAGCTCCCGGACTAAGCGGGAGAGGGGGGGCCAAGATACGCAGTATTTT. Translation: CASSSRTKRERGGQDTQYF.

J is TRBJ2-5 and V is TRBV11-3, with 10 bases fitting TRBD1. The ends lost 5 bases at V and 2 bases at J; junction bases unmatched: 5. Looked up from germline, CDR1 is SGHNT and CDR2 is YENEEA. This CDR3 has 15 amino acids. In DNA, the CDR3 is TGTGCCAGCAGCCACGACAGGGGGCGGCAAGAGACCCAGTACTTC. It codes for CASSHDRGRQETQYF.

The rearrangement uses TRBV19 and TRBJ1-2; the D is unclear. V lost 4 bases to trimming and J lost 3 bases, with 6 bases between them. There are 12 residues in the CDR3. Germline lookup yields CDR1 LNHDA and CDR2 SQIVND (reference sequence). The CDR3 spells CASSTSDYGYTF. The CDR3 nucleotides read TGTGCCAGTAGTACGAGTGACTATGGCTACACCTTC. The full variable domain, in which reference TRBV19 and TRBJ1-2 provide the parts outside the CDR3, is DGGITQSPKYLFRKEGQNVTLSCEQNLNHDAMYWYRQDPGQGLRLIYYSQIVNDFQKGDIAEGYSVSREKKESFPLTVTSAQKNPTAFYLCASSTSDYGYTFGSGTRLTVV.

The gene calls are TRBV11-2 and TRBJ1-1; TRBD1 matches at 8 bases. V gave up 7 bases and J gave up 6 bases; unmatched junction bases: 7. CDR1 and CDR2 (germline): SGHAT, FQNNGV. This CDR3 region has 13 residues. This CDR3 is CASTLLQGAEAFF. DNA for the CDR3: TGTGCCAGCACCTTGTTACAGGGGGCTGAAGCTTTCTTT.